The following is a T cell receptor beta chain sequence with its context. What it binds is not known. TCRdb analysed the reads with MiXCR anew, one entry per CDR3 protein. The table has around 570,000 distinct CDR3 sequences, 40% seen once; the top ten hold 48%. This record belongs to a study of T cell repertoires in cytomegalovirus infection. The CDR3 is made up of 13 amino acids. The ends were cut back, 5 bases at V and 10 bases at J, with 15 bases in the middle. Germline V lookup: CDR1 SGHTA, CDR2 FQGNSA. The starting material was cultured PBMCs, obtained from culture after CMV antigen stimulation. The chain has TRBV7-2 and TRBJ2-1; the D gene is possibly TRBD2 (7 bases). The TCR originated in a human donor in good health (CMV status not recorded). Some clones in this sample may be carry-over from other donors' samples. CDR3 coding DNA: TGTGCCAGCAGCCCCCGAGGGGGGGGGGAGCAGTTCTTC. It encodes CASSPRGGGEQFF.